These 26 T cell receptor beta chains share one sample of origin, sequenced in a study of cytomegalovirus exposure and HLA in healthy donors. PCR involved 60 Vbeta and 13 Jbeta primers. Measured with immunoSEQ multiplex PCR; TCRdb has only the in-frame clones, and not every one. The sample includes about 83,000 clones, around 79% of them seen just once. Source material: PBMCs. These receptors came from a man in his late teens or twenties in good health and CMV-seropositive.

The chain combines TRBV28 with TRBJ2-5; tentative D call: TRBD1 (6 bases). V lost 7 bases to trimming and J lost 7 bases, with 19 bases between them. CDR1 is MDHEN and CDR2 is SYDVKM in the germline V gene. The CDR3 is made up of 14 amino acids. This chain's CDR3 is CASTEGTLRGTQYF. CDR3 bases: TGTGCCAGCACCGAGGGGACACTGAGGGGGACCCAGTACTTC.

V is TRBV29-1 and J is TRBJ2-3; D remains unclear. With 0 bases removed from V and 6 bases from J, the gap between germline ends came to 10 bases. CDR1 is SQVTM and CDR2 is ANQGSEA in the germline V gene. The CDR3 is 13 amino acids. The CDR3 spells CSVEDSLTDTQYF. The CDR3 DNA sequence: TGCAGCGTTGAAGATAGCCTGACGGATACGCAGTATTTT.

The chain carries TRBV29-1 and TRBJ1-1; D unresolved. This CDR3 region has 15 residues. Germline V gives CDR1 SQVTM, CDR2 ANQGSEA. Trimming removed 4 bases at V and 0 bases at J, with 15 bases between. DNA for the CDR3: TGCAGCGTTGCGCGGTATAGGTCCTTGAACACTGAAGCTTTCTTT. Translation gives CSVARYRSLNTEAFF. The full variable domain, its missing parts supplied by reference TRBV29-1 and TRBJ1-1, is SAVISQKPSRDICQRGTSLTIQCQVDSQVTMMFWYRQQPGQSLTLIATANQGSEATYESGFVIDKFPISRPNLTFSTLTVSNMSPEDSSIYLCSVARYRSLNTEAFFGQGTRLTVV.

The rearrangement links TRBV7-2 to TRBJ2-1, with 12 bases matching TRBD2. The CDR3 consists of 15 residues. With V trimmed by 1 base and J by 9 bases, 4 bases remained unmatched. Germline CDR1 is SGHTA and CDR2 is FQGNSA. CDR3: CASSLVGLAGSEQFF. The CDR3 DNA reads as TGTGCCAGCAGCTTAGTAGGACTAGCGGGAAGTGAGCAGTTCTTC. Supplemented by reference TRBV7-2 and TRBJ2-1, the full variable domain reads GAGVSQSPSNKVTEKGKDVELRCDPISGHTALYWYRQSLGQGLEFLIYFQGNSAPDKSGLPSDRFSAERTGGSVSTLTIQRTQQEDSAVYLCASSLVGLAGSEQFFGPGTRLTVL.

J is TRBJ2-1 and V is TRBV6-5; a weak D match, TRBD2 (5 bases). This CDR3 is 15 amino acids long. Trimming cost V 1 base and J 9 bases, with 16 bases left between them. The V gene's germline CDR1 is MNHEY and CDR2 SVGAGI. This CDR3 is CASSYLSEGLREQFF. The CDR3 region has the DNA TGTGCCAGCAGTTACTTGAGTGAGGGTCTCCGTGAGCAGTTCTTC.

The chain carries TRBV28 and TRBJ1-5; the D is unclear. Per the germline V gene, CDR1 is MDHEN and CDR2 is SYDVKM. Trimming took 8 bases from V and 7 from J, leaving 12 bases between them. The CDR3 is 12 amino acids. The CDR3 DNA reads TGTGCCAGCCGGAACCTGGAGCAGCCCCAGCATTTT. Translated, it gives CASRNLEQPQHF.

J is TRBJ2-7 and V is TRBV27; TRBD2 matches at 10 bases. Germline V lookup: CDR1 MNHEY, CDR2 SMNVEV (reference sequence). The CDR3 is 12 amino acids. CDR3 sequence (DNA): TGTTTTAAAAGCGGGAGGGGCTACGAGCAGTACTTC. Translation: CFKSGRGYEQYF.

The chain couples TRBV4-1 to TRBJ2-1; 9 positions match TRBD2. CDR1 and CDR2 from the germline V gene are MGHRA and YSYEKL. CDR3 length equals 19 residues. Trimming cost V 4 bases and J 4 bases; bases outside gene matches: 17. CDR3 residues: CASSPGGLRGRANYNEQFF. The CDR3, as DNA: TGCGCCAGCAGCCCCGGGGGACTACGCGGGAGGGCAAATTACAATGAGCAGTTCTTC.

The chain links TRBV6-1 to TRBJ2-1; 9 positions match TRBD1. Germline lookup yields CDR1 MNHNS and CDR2 SASEGT. The CDR3 totals 15 residues. Trimming cost V 6 bases and J 4 bases; bases outside gene matches: 7. This CDR3 is CASSAGQGAYNEQFF. For the CDR3, the DNA is TGTGCCAGCAGCGCGGGACAGGGCGCTTACAATGAGCAGTTCTTC.

J is TRBJ2-5 and V is TRBV6-5; the D gene is possibly TRBD1 (6 bases). Germline CDR1 MNHEY, CDR2 SVGAGI. V lost 0 bases to trimming and J lost 1 base, with 9 bases between them. This CDR3 has 15 residues. The CDR3 DNA reads TGTGCCAGCAGTTACTCCTGGGGGCTCCAAGAGACCCAGTACTTC. Its translation: CASSYSWGLQETQYF.

The rearrangement links TRBV28 to TRBJ2-1; a possible D gene is TRBD2 (5 bases). The germline V gene encodes CDR1 MDHEN and CDR2 SYDVKM. This CDR3 has 14 amino acids. Trimming removed 5 bases from V and 5 bases from J, with 13 bases in between. The CDR3: CASSGGLANNEQFF. DNA of the CDR3: TGTGCCAGCAGTGGTGGCCTAGCCAACAATGAGCAGTTCTTC. Full variable domain (remainder filled in from reference TRBV28 and TRBJ2-1): DVKVTQSSRYLVKRTGEKVFLECVQDMDHENMFWYRQDPGLGLRLIYFSYDVKMKEKGDIPEGYSVSREKKERFSLILESASTNQTSMYLCASSGGLANNEQFFGPGTRLTVL.

The chain uses TRBV5-4 and TRBJ2-5; the D gene is possibly TRBD1 (5 bases). With 4 bases removed from V and 4 bases from J, the gap between germline ends came to 17 bases. The CDR3 is 15 residues long. CDR1 SGHNT and CDR2 YYREEE come from the germline V gene (reference sequence). The CDR3 region is CASSTRNGARETQYF. CDR3 DNA sequence: TGTGCCAGCAGCACGCGGAATGGGGCGCGAGAGACCCAGTACTTC. Drawing the rest from reference TRBV5-4 and TRBJ2-5, the complete variable domain is ETGVTQSPTHLIKTRGQQVTLRCSSQSGHNTVSWYQQALGQGPQFIFQYYREEENGRGNFPPRFSGLQFPNYSSELNVNALELDDSALYLCASSTRNGARETQYFGPGTRLLVL.

This clone was detected a few times. The chain joins TRBV5-4 to TRBJ2-6; possible D gene TRBD2, 6 bases. CDR1 is SGHNT, CDR2 YYREEE, per germline (reference sequence). The CDR3 spans 16 residues. Trimming left V 1 base short and J 0 bases short, with 8 bases between. CDR3 in amino acids: CASSLPGSSGANVLTF. The CDR3 nucleotides read TGTGCCAGCAGCTTGCCCGGGAGCTCTGGGGCCAACGTCCTGACTTTC.

This clone was found a few times. The chain recombines TRBV4-1 with TRBJ2-7; D is undetermined. V lost 0 bases to trimming and J lost 4 bases, with 10 bases between them. Per germline, CDR1 MGHRA and CDR2 YSYEKL. The length of the CDR3 is 14 residues. The CDR3 region is CASSQETTDYEQYF. The CDR3 region has the DNA TGCGCCAGCAGCCAAGAAACTACGGATTACGAGCAGTACTTC.

CDR3 amino acids: CASSVQGGHTEAFF. The DNA for the CDR3 is TGTGCCAGCAGTGTACAGGGGGGACACACTGAAGCTTTCTTT. V and J are TRBV25-1 and TRBJ1-1, with 8 bases aligning to TRBD1. From germline, CDR1 is MGHDK and CDR2 SYGVNS. CDR3 length equals 14 residues. The J segment lost 3 bases and the V segment lost 4 bases, leaving 4 bases of the junction unmatched.

The rearrangement uses TRBV5-4 and TRBJ2-3, with TRBD1 matching 9 bases. With 1 base clipped from V and 4 bases from J, the junction kept 4 bases outside the gene matches. This CDR3 is 15 amino acids long. Germline V gives CDR1 SGHNT, CDR2 YYREEE (reference sequence). CDR3 nucleotides: TGTGCCAGCAGCTTGAAGGACAGGGGTGCAGATACGCAGTATTTT. It is translated as CASSLKDRGADTQYF. Combining the CDR3 with reference TRBV5-4 and TRBJ2-3 gives the whole variable domain ETGVTQSPTHLIKTRGQQVTLRCSSQSGHNTVSWYQQALGQGPQFIFQYYREEENGRGNFPPRFSGLQFPNYSSELNVNALELDDSALYLCASSLKDRGADTQYFGPGTRLTVL.

This chain links TRBV6-1 with TRBJ2-1; D might be TRBD2 (5 bases). There are 15 residues in the CDR3. Trimming removed 8 bases from V and 4 bases from J, with 18 bases in between. Germline V lookup: CDR1 MNHNS, CDR2 SASEGT. DNA of the CDR3: TGTGCCAGCCCCGCCCCGGAGGTCCATTACAATGAGCAGTTCTTC. It codes for CASPAPEVHYNEQFF.

The chain is built from TRBV21-1 and TRBJ2-3; the D segment call TRBD1 is taken from the table without a DNA check. TRBV21-1 is a documented pseudogene. The CDR3 runs 15 residues. CDR3 sequence (DNA): TGTGCCAGCAGCAAAGGGTTACAGAGAACCGATACGCAGTATTTT. Residues: CASSKGLQRTDTQYF.

A word on this clone: The same CDR3 also results from other DNA sequences found in this sample. V is TRBV18 and J is TRBJ2-1; D perhaps matches TRBD2 (6 bases). CDR3 size: 13 residues. Per the germline V gene, CDR1 is KGHSH and CDR2 is LQKENI. Deletions cut 6 bases from V and 5 bases from J, with 11 bases between. DNA of the CDR3: TGTGCCAGCTCGCCGGGACTCGACAATGAGCAGTTCTTC. Amino acids: CASSPGLDNEQFF. Full variable domain (missing parts from reference TRBV18 and TRBJ2-1): NAGVMQNPRHLVRRRGQEARLRCSPMKGHSHVYWYRQLPEEGLKFMVYLQKENIIDESGMPKERFSAEFPKEGPSILRIQQVVRGDSAAYFCASSPGLDNEQFFGPGTRLTVL.

This chain joins TRBV5-4 and TRBJ2-1; possible D gene TRBD2, 6 bases. Germline CDR1 SGHNT, CDR2 YYREEE (reference sequence). Trimming took 4 bases from V and 4 from J, leaving 18 bases between them. CDR3 length: 16 amino acids. CDR3 residues: CASSGGGGVLYNEQFF. The CDR3 DNA follows: TGTGCCAGCAGCGGGGGAGGAGGTGTTCTTTACAATGAGCAGTTCTTC. The variable domain in full, completed from reference TRBV5-4 and TRBJ2-1, reads ETGVTQSPTHLIKTRGQQVTLRCSSQSGHNTVSWYQQALGQGPQFIFQYYREEENGRGNFPPRFSGLQFPNYSSELNVNALELDDSALYLCASSGGGGVLYNEQFFGPGTRLTVL.

This clone was observed a few times. The rearrangement uses TRBV29-1 and TRBJ2-6; D unclear. This CDR3 has 13 residues. The germline V gene encodes CDR1 SQVTM and CDR2 ANQGSEA. V was clipped by 7 bases and J by 0 bases, with 7 bases between them. CDR3 nucleotides: TGCAGCGCGGCTAGCTCTGGGGCCAACGTCCTGACTTTC. It is translated as CSAASSGANVLTF.

The chain uses TRBV28 and TRBJ1-1; 10 bases are shared with TRBD1. Germline CDR1 is MDHEN and CDR2 is SYDVKM. Trimming at V came to 5 bases and at J to 3 bases, leaving 6 bases not matched to a gene. The CDR3 consists of 15 residues. CDR3 in DNA: TGTGCCAGCAGTCTCCGGGACAGGGGTCACACTGAAGCTTTCTTT. This gives the protein CASSLRDRGHTEAFF.

This chain joins TRBV27 and TRBJ1-2; D ambiguous. Trimming pared 8 bases from V and 4 bases from J, leaving 11 bases between. Germline V gene lookup returns CDR1 MNHEY and CDR2 SMNVEV (reference sequence). This CDR3 has 12 amino acids. The CDR3 is CASSSNSYGYTF. CDR3 DNA sequence: TGTGCCAGCTCCTCTAACTCCTATGGCTACACCTTC.

The V call is TRBV15, the J call TRBJ2-3; D may be TRBD1 (5 bases). Germline CDR1 and CDR2: LNHNV and YYDKDF (reference sequence). Trimming took off 1 base at V and 6 bases at J, with 8 bases between the two ends. The CDR3 covers 13 residues. Here the CDR3 DNA reads TGTGCCACCAGCAGAGGGGGCGCGGATACGCAGTATTTT. Amino acid sequence: CATSRGGADTQYF.

The rearrangement links TRBV5-1 to TRBJ1-4; 8 nucleotides align to TRBD1. Trimming cost V 5 bases and J 7 bases; bases outside gene matches: 7. CDR1 SGHRS and CDR2 YFSETQ come from the germline V gene. This CDR3 spans 14 amino acids. The CDR3, as DNA: TGCGCCAGCAGGTCAGGACAGGGAGGTGAAAAACTGTTTTTT. Translation gives CASRSGQGGEKLFF.

The V and J genes are TRBV5-6 and TRBJ1-5, with unresolved D. The CDR3 is made up of 16 amino acids. The germline V gene encodes CDR1 SGHDT and CDR2 YYEEEE. Trimming stripped 4 bases from V and 2 bases from J, with 16 bases between. CDR3 sequence reads: CASSAAGSGRNQPQHF. DNA for the CDR3: TGTGCCAGCAGCGCAGCAGGCTCAGGTCGCAATCAGCCCCAGCATTTT.